This T cell receptor beta chain was recorded in a study of blood T cells in healthy people across ages. Alongside a J-beta primer mix, a sample-barcoded 5' primer served in a second PCR lasting roughly 6 to 11 cycles. MiXCR was run by TCRdb on the 5' RACE reads, yielding one entry per CDR3 protein. Among 800,000 or so distinct CDR3 sequences, more than 20% were seen once, and the ten largest hold 3% to 4%. This CDR3 comprises 15 residues. CDR1 and CDR2 from the germline V gene are LGHNA and YSLEER. Trimming shortened V by 0 bases and J by 3 bases, and 11 bases separated the two germline ends. Researchers report isolating at least 6 million PBMCs per sample. This sample was shared with a second study, whose subject was T cells of mothers and their children.

This chain joins TRBV4-3 and TRBJ2-5; tentatively, D is TRBD1 (5 bases). The origin of this receptor is a boy aged 5-17 years in good health. The specimen sequenced was blood. CDR3 nucleotide sequence: TGCGCCAGCAGCCAAGATTTGGACATCGAAGAGACCCAGTACTTC. It codes for CASSQDLDIEETQYF.